This entry lists 27 T cell receptor beta chains sequenced from one sample in a study of blood T cell repertoires in COVID-19 (dated by TCRdb to the early 2020s). Library preparation was by the immunoSEQ multiplex PCR assay. TCRdb's version of the immuneACCESS table is confined to in-frame rearrangements and falls short of the full clone set. An unresolved V gene accounts for under half of the shortfall where checked; the remainder is of unknown origin. Recorded for this sample are 150,000 to 200,000 clones; more than 80% of them occurred a single time. More than 5.5% of the sample is in the top ten clones. Sequenced sample: peripheral blood. The source of these receptors is a human donor in a cohort sampled during active COVID-19.

The rearrangement joins TRBV5-1 to TRBJ2-7, with TRBD2 as a possible D gene (6 bases). Trimming took 0 bases from V and 6 from J, leaving 10 bases between them. From germline, CDR1 is SGHRS and CDR2 YFSETQ. CDR3 length: 13 residues. CDR3 coding DNA: TGCGCCAGCAGCTTGGCGGGGACTTCCGAGCAGTACTTC. Its translation: CASSLAGTSEQYF.

The CDR3 is CATSGPSRQVFNEQFF. In DNA form, the CDR3 reads TGTGCCACCAGTGGCCCTTCAAGGCAGGTGTTCAATGAGCAGTTCTTC. The V and J genes are TRBV24-1 and TRBJ2-1; D not certain. CDR3 size: 16 residues. V gave up 5 bases and J gave up 6 bases, with 19 bases separating them. Per germline, CDR1 KGHDR and CDR2 SFDVKD.

V and J are TRBV5-1 and TRBJ2-1; maybe TRBD2 (7 bases). V was clipped by 0 bases and J by 3 bases, with 13 bases between them. The CDR3 has 16 residues. The germline CDR1 and CDR2 sequences are SGHRS and YFSETQ. CDR3 region: CASSLAGGPGYNEQFF. CDR3 DNA: TGCGCCAGCAGCTTGGCCGGGGGGCCTGGCTACAATGAGCAGTTCTTC.

This clone has more than one count but fewer than ten. The rearrangement uses TRBV2 and TRBJ2-3; D not resolved. CDR1 and CDR2 from the germline V gene are SNHLY and FYNNEI. The CDR3 is made up of 14 amino acids. V was cut by 8 bases and J by 1 base, with 13 bases left in between. The CDR3, as DNA: TGTGCCAGCCGTCTTCTCCGGGGCACAGATACGCAGTATTTT. The encoded protein is CASRLLRGTDTQYF. Full variable domain (remainder filled in from reference TRBV2 and TRBJ2-3): EPEVTQTPSHQVTQMGQEVILRCVPISNHLYFYWYRQILGQKVEFLVSFYNNEISEKSEIFDDQFSVERPDGSNFTLKIRSTKLEDSAMYFCASRLLRGTDTQYFGPGTRLTVL.

The chain combines TRBV25-1 with TRBJ1-3; 7 positions agree with TRBD1. The V gene's germline CDR1 is MGHDK and CDR2 SYGVNS. V was pared by 2 bases and J by 2 bases, with 3 bases of the junction left unmatched. The length of the CDR3 is 15 residues. The CDR3 loop is CASSETGATGNTIYF. Here the CDR3 DNA reads TGTGCCAGCAGTGAAACAGGGGCCACTGGAAACACCATATATTTT.

The rearrangement links TRBV4-1 to TRBJ1-3, with D possibly being TRBD1 (6 bases). V shed 6 bases and J shed 2 bases, with 14 bases lying between them. The germline V gene encodes CDR1 MGHRA and CDR2 YSYEKL. The CDR3 sequence is 15 residues long. CDR3 nucleotides: TGCGCCAGCAGAACTAACGCAGGGGCTGGAAACACCATATATTTT. Translating it yields CASRTNAGAGNTIYF.

The V gene is TRBV6-2 or TRBV6-3, the J gene TRBJ2-3, with D hard to call. Germline CDR1 MNHEY, CDR2 SVGEGT. V shed 4 bases and J shed 2 bases, with 13 bases lying between them. The CDR3 loop spans 15 amino acids. CDR3 DNA: TGTGCCAGCAGTTCCCAAGTCCTACTCACAGATACGCAGTATTTT. The encoded protein is CASSSQVLLTDTQYF.

This sequence joins TRBV6-5 and TRBJ2-7; a possible D gene is TRBD1 (5 bases). The CDR3 sequence is 12 residues long. Germline V gene data show CDR1 as MNHEY and CDR2 as SVGAGI. Between the trimmed V and J ends, which lost 7 bases and 6 bases, there was a span of 13 bases. The CDR3 protein is CASTWSTVEQYF. CDR3 in DNA: TGTGCCAGCACCTGGTCGACAGTCGAGCAGTACTTC.

The chain has TRBV7-8 and TRBJ1-1; 8 bases are shared with TRBD1. The CDR3 spans 15 residues. V lost 7 bases and J lost 4; bases outside the gene matches: 11. In germline, CDR1 is SGHVS, CDR2 FQNEAQ. The CDR3, as DNA: TGTGCCAGCAACCAGGGGACAGGCTGGTCCACTGAAGCTTTCTTT. Translation gives CASNQGTGWSTEAFF.

J is TRBJ2-7 and V is TRBV21-1; the D call of TRBD1 is as the table states it, not checked on the DNA. TRBV21-1 is termed a pseudogene. The length of the CDR3 is 15 residues. CDR3 in DNA: TGTGCCAGCAGCAATGTTCCACAGGGTTGCGACGAGCAGTACTTC. Protein: CASSNVPQGCDEQYF.

CDR3 amino acids: CASSVTGLAFF. Here the CDR3 DNA reads TGTGCCAGCAGCGTCACGGGGTTAGCTTTCTTT. This rearrangement joins TRBV5-8 to TRBJ1-1; D is uncertain. The germline V and J ends were trimmed by 4 bases and 10 bases, with 11 bases remaining between them. Germline CDR1 is SGHTS and CDR2 is YDEGEE. CDR3 length: 11 amino acids.

The V call is TRBV19, the J call TRBJ1-5; D might be TRBD1 (6 bases). V shed 3 bases and J shed 11 bases, with 20 bases lying between them. The germline CDR1 and CDR2 sequences are LNHDA and SQIVND (reference sequence). CDR3 length: 15 amino acids. The CDR3 loop reads CASSIPGAAKWTQHF. The CDR3 DNA is TGTGCCAGTAGTATCCCAGGGGCAGCGAAATGGACCCAGCATTTT.

The chain carries TRBV28 and TRBJ1-2; 11 bases map to TRBD1. This CDR3 is built from 14 residues. Trimming took 5 bases from V and 9 from J; bases not matched to a gene: 8. CDR1 is MDHEN, CDR2 SYDVKM, per germline. The CDR3 loop reads CASSDRDRGSSYTF. Written as DNA, the CDR3 is TGTGCCAGCAGTGACCGGGACAGGGGGTCCAGCTACACCTTC.

The chain joins TRBV27 to TRBJ1-2, with D maybe TRBD1 (6 bases). CDR1 and CDR2 (germline): MNHEY, SMNVEV (reference sequence). The CDR3 extends over 13 amino acids. Trimming took 3 bases from V and 8 from J, leaving 13 bases between them. This chain's CDR3 is CASSLGGGLGYTF. The CDR3 DNA sequence: TGTGCCAGCAGTTTGGGAGGGGGTCTCGGCTACACCTTC.

The chain is built from TRBV13 and TRBJ2-1, with a possible D match to TRBD2 (5 bases). This CDR3 has 15 amino acids. V lost 2 bases and J 2 bases, leaving 10 bases between the germline ends. CDR1 and CDR2 from the germline V gene are PRHDT and FYEKMQ (reference sequence). CDR3 amino acids: CASSLKLGPYNEQFF. Here the CDR3 DNA reads TGTGCCAGCAGCTTAAAACTAGGCCCCTACAATGAGCAGTTCTTC.

This rearrangement joins TRBV5-5 to TRBJ1-5, with D possibly being TRBD1 (5 bases). The CDR3 spans 17 residues. Germline values: CDR1 SGHKS, CDR2 YYEKEE (reference sequence). Trimming pared 5 bases from V and 3 bases from J, leaving 21 bases between. The CDR3 region has the DNA TGTGCCAGCAGTAATGGGGGGGAACAGGTGGACAATCAGCCCCAGCATTTT. This encodes CASSNGGEQVDNQPQHF.

The CDR3 loop reads CASSNRADTQYF. The CDR3 DNA follows: TGTGCCAGCAGCAACAGGGCAGATACGCAGTATTTT. V is TRBV11-3 and J is TRBJ2-3, with D perhaps TRBD1 (6 bases). Per the germline V gene, CDR1 is SGHNT and CDR2 is YENEEA. CDR3 size: 12 residues. V lost 5 bases and J lost 4, with 7 bases in between.

The V gene is TRBV25-1, the J gene TRBJ2-7; a weak D match, TRBD1 (6 bases). The germline CDR1 and CDR2 sequences are MGHDK and SYGVNS. The V gene lost 2 bases and the J gene lost 5 bases, with 16 bases spanning the gap. The CDR3 runs 15 residues. In DNA, the CDR3 is TGTGCCAGCAGTGAACAAAAAAGGGGGATCGACGAGCAGTACTTC. It is translated as CASSEQKRGIDEQYF.

This chain connects TRBV12-5 to TRBJ1-4; D ambiguous. V lost 2 bases, J lost 10 bases, and 8 bases lay in between. The CDR3 spans 12 residues. The germline V gene encodes CDR1 LGHNT and CDR2 FRNRAP. The CDR3 DNA sequence: TGTGCTAGTGGTTTGACCACGGGAAAACTGTTTTTT. This gives the protein CASGLTTGKLFF.

The chain employs TRBV6-1 and TRBJ1-5, with unresolved D. Germline values: CDR1 MNHNS, CDR2 SASEGT. Trimming stripped 2 bases from V and 3 bases from J, with 11 bases between. The CDR3 runs to 15 residues. CDR3 amino acids: CASSEWARSNQPQHF. In DNA form, the CDR3 reads TGTGCCAGCAGTGAATGGGCCAGGTCCAATCAGCCCCAGCATTTT.

This chain uses TRBV29-1 with TRBJ2-6, with D perhaps matching TRBD2 (5 bases). Trimming took off 6 bases at V and 0 bases at J, with 6 bases between the two ends. Germline assignment: CDR1 SQVTM and CDR2 ANQGSEA. The CDR3 length is 13 residues. The CDR3 reads CSVGNSGANVLTF. CDR3 nucleotide sequence: TGCAGCGTCGGGAACTCTGGGGCCAACGTCCTGACTTTC.

The chain combines TRBV12-3 or TRBV12-4 with TRBJ2-5; D uncertain. The CDR3 totals 13 residues. Trimming left V 1 base short and J 5 bases short, with 8 bases between. The CDR3 coding sequence is TGTGCCAGCAGTTTAGTCGGTTCTGAGACCCAGTACTTC. This codes for CASSLVGSETQYF.

This sequence joins TRBV2 and TRBJ2-7; possibly TRBD2 for D (6 bases). V shed 2 bases and J shed 3 bases, with 14 bases lying between them. From germline, CDR1 is SNHLY and CDR2 FYNNEI. CDR3 size: 15 residues. The CDR3 here is CASSENLAVHYEQYF. The CDR3 DNA sequence: TGTGCCAGCAGTGAAAACTTAGCGGTCCACTACGAGCAGTACTTC.

The rearrangement uses TRBV3-1 (or the pseudogene TRBV3-2) and TRBJ2-3, with TRBD2 identical over 10 bases. J was trimmed by 1 base and V by 4 bases; bases with no gene match: 2. This CDR3 has 15 amino acids. CDR1 is LGHDT, CDR2 YNNKEL, per germline (reference sequence). For the CDR3, the DNA is TGTGCCAGCAGCCTCGGGACTAGCGGCACAGATACGCAGTATTTT. It encodes CASSLGTSGTDTQYF.

This chain links TRBV2 with TRBJ1-1; D gene unclear. V was trimmed by 5 bases and J by 11 bases, leaving 12 bases between them. Germline V CDR1 and CDR2: SNHLY, FYNNEI. The CDR3 totals 11 residues. CDR3 residues: CASSYSMGAFF. The CDR3 DNA is TGTGCCAGCAGTTACAGTATGGGCGCTTTCTTT. The variable domain in full, completed from reference TRBV2 and TRBJ1-1, reads EPEVTQTPSHQVTQMGQEVILRCVPISNHLYFYWYRQILGQKVEFLVSFYNNEISEKSEIFDDQFSVERPDGSNFTLKIRSTKLEDSAMYFCASSYSMGAFFGQGTRLTVV.

This chain connects TRBV19 to TRBJ1-4; 7 bases map to TRBD1. The CDR3 is 14 amino acids. CDR1 is LNHDA, CDR2 SQIVND, per germline (reference sequence). Unmatched junction bases numbered 8, after V lost 5 bases and J lost 8 bases. The CDR3 is CASSGGQFPEKLFF. CDR3 in DNA: TGTGCCAGTAGTGGGGGACAGTTCCCCGAAAAACTGTTTTTT.

With regard to this clone: Other DNA sequences in the same sample also yield this CDR3. V usage is TRBV20-1 and J usage is TRBJ2-5; TRBD2 is a possible D gene (6 bases). Deletions cut 3 bases from V and 5 bases from J, with 10 bases between. The CDR3 is made up of 12 amino acids. Germline V lookup: CDR1 DFQATT, CDR2 SNEGSKA (reference sequence). The CDR3 DNA is TGCAGTGCTAGTTCTAGCGCGGAGACCCAGTACTTC. This codes for CSASSSAETQYF.